The rows below give T cell receptor beta chains drawn from one sample of a study of vaccination and CD4 T cells after COVID-19. From the PCR reads, TCRdb called clonotypes with MiXCR, one entry per CDR3 protein. Of about 13,000 distinct CDR3 sequences detected, 56% appear once; the ten largest clones hold approximately 12%. Antigens of these TCRs are unknown. Sequencing was carried out using CD4+ T cells from blood, cultured in vitro. The origin of the receptors is a human donor who had recovered from COVID-19. CDR3s include the opening cysteine and the closing phenylalanine or tryptophan. The order of the fields is CDR3 length, J gene, V gene, D gene, clone size, CDR3 DNA, CDR3 protein. D genes are given only for firm matches. Clone size is stated in some rows and not others, as once, few, many or a class when expanded.

CDR3 length: 16
J gene: TRBJ2-7
V gene: TRBV27
D gene: TRBD2
clone size: few
CDR3 DNA: TGTGCCAGCAGTTTAAGTAGCGGGAGAACAAGGGGGGAGCAGTACTTC
CDR3 protein: CASSLSSGRTRGEQYF

CDR3 length: 14
J gene: TRBJ2-4
V gene: TRBV4-3
D gene: TRBD1
clone size: -
CDR3 DNA: TGCGCCAGCAGCCAAGATCCAGGGGGAAACATTCAGTACTTC
CDR3 protein: CASSQDPGGNIQYF

CDR3 length: 14
J gene: TRBJ2-7
V gene: TRBV11-2
D gene: -
clone size: few
CDR3 DNA: TGTGCCAGCAGCGAAGACTGGACGTCCTACGAGCAGTACTTC
CDR3 protein: CASSEDWTSYEQYF

CDR3 length: 15
J gene: TRBJ1-5
V gene: TRBV12-3/TRBV12-4
D gene: TRBD1
clone size: few
CDR3 DNA: TGTGCCAGCAGTCGTCGCAGGACAGGGGGTCAGCCCCAGCATTTT
CDR3 protein: CASSRRRTGGQPQHF

CDR3 length: 10
J gene: TRBJ2-3
V gene: TRBV30
D gene: -
clone size: -
CDR3 DNA: TGTGCCCTTCAGGGGGATACGCAGTATTTT
CDR3 protein: CALQGDTQYF

CDR3 length: 14
J gene: TRBJ2-2
V gene: TRBV6-5
D gene: -
clone size: -
CDR3 DNA: TGTGCCAGCAGTTACATTAGAGATACCGGGGAGCTGTTTTTT
CDR3 protein: CASSYIRDTGELFF

CDR3 length: 13
J gene: TRBJ2-2
V gene: TRBV10-1
D gene: TRBD2
clone size: -
CDR3 DNA: TGCGCCAGCAGTCGAGGGAGGGGCGGGGAGCTGTTTTTT
CDR3 protein: CASSRGRGGELFF

CDR3 length: 14
J gene: TRBJ2-5
V gene: TRBV5-1
D gene: TRBD1
clone size: -
CDR3 DNA: TGCGCCAGCAGCGGCGGACAGGTCGGAGAGACCCAGTACTTC
CDR3 protein: CASSGGQVGETQYF

CDR3 length: 14
J gene: TRBJ1-4
V gene: TRBV28
D gene: -
clone size: -
CDR3 DNA: TGTGCCAGCAGTGGAATCCCGGGTGGTGAAAAACTGTTTTTT
CDR3 protein: CASSGIPGGEKLFF

CDR3 length: 12
J gene: TRBJ2-7
V gene: TRBV6-1
D gene: TRBD1
clone size: once
CDR3 DNA: TGTGCCAACCCCGGGACAGACTACGAGCAGTACTTC
CDR3 protein: CANPGTDYEQYF

CDR3 length: 15
J gene: TRBJ2-5
V gene: TRBV4-1
D gene: TRBD1
clone size: -
CDR3 DNA: TGCGCCTGCAGCCGGGACAGGGGTTTTCAAGAGACCCAGTACTTC
CDR3 protein: CACSRDRGFQETQYF

CDR3 length: 12
J gene: TRBJ2-7
V gene: TRBV30
D gene: -
clone size: -
CDR3 DNA: TGTGCCTGGAGTGATTACGGACTTGAGCAGTACTTC
CDR3 protein: CAWSDYGLEQYF

CDR3 length: 15
J gene: TRBJ2-1
V gene: TRBV19
D gene: TRBD2
clone size: -
CDR3 DNA: TGTGCCACCCGAGGACTAGCGGGAAGTACCAATGAGCAGTTCTTC
CDR3 protein: CATRGLAGSTNEQFF

CDR3 length: 12
J gene: TRBJ2-7
V gene: TRBV30
D gene: -
clone size: few
CDR3 DNA: TGTGCCTGGGGTCAGACACTCTACGAGCAGTACTTC
CDR3 protein: CAWGQTLYEQYF

CDR3 length: 16
J gene: TRBJ2-2
V gene: TRBV7-3
D gene: TRBD2
clone size: few
CDR3 DNA: TGTGCCAGCAGCTTGGGGACTAGCGGGAACACCGGGGAGCTGTTTTTT
CDR3 protein: CASSLGTSGNTGELFF

CDR3 length: 16
J gene: TRBJ1-6
V gene: TRBV30
D gene: -
clone size: -
CDR3 DNA: TGTGCCTGGAGGAAAGACCGGAGCTCCTATAATTCACCCCTCCACTTT
CDR3 protein: CAWRKDRSSYNSPLHF

CDR3 length: 13
J gene: TRBJ1-1
V gene: TRBV6-1
D gene: -
clone size: few
CDR3 DNA: TGTGCCAGCAGTGAAAACTTCCGGGGTGAAGCTTTCTTT
CDR3 protein: CASSENFRGEAFF

CDR3 length: 14
J gene: TRBJ2-2
V gene: TRBV7-2
D gene: -
clone size: -
CDR3 DNA: TGTGCCAGCAGCTTACAAGGGATCACCGGGGAGCTGTTTTTT
CDR3 protein: CASSLQGITGELFF

CDR3 length: 13
J gene: TRBJ2-3
V gene: TRBV24-1
D gene: -
clone size: -
CDR3 DNA: TGTGCCACCAGTGATCCTCGCTTAGGTACGCAGTATTTT
CDR3 protein: CATSDPRLGTQYF

CDR3 length: 16
J gene: TRBJ2-1
V gene: TRBV24-1
D gene: TRBD2
clone size: -
CDR3 DNA: TGTGCCACCAGTGATTACGGGGCGGGAGTCAGCAATGAGCAGTTCTTC
CDR3 protein: CATSDYGAGVSNEQFF

CDR3 length: 15
J gene: TRBJ2-1
V gene: TRBV30
D gene: TRBD2
clone size: -
CDR3 DNA: TGTGCCTGGAGTGCGGGACTAGCCGGCTACAATGAGCAGTTCTTC
CDR3 protein: CAWSAGLAGYNEQFF

CDR3 length: 13
J gene: TRBJ1-5
V gene: TRBV6-1
D gene: -
clone size: -
CDR3 DNA: TGTGCCAGCAGTGAACTCTACGATCAGCCCCAGCATTTT
CDR3 protein: CASSELYDQPQHF

CDR3 length: 13
J gene: TRBJ2-5
V gene: TRBV7-2
D gene: -
clone size: -
CDR3 DNA: TGTGCCAGCAGCCAGGACCGGCAAGAGACCCAGTACTTC
CDR3 protein: CASSQDRQETQYF

CDR3 length: 14
J gene: TRBJ2-7
V gene: TRBV6-1
D gene: -
clone size: -
CDR3 DNA: TGTGCCAGCCACCCCGGCGGGTTCGTCTACGAGCAGTACTTC
CDR3 protein: CASHPGGFVYEQYF

CDR3 length: 14
J gene: TRBJ2-3
V gene: TRBV2
D gene: -
clone size: once
CDR3 DNA: TGTGCCAGCAGTGGTAGGCTTAGCACAGATACGCAGTATTTT
CDR3 protein: CASSGRLSTDTQYF

CDR3 length: 16
J gene: TRBJ1-6
V gene: TRBV20-1
D gene: -
clone size: -
CDR3 DNA: TGCAGTGCGAACGTGGGGGATTTAGGGGTTTTTGCACCCCTCCACTTT
CDR3 protein: CSANVGDLGVFAPLHF

CDR3 length: 15
J gene: TRBJ2-7
V gene: TRBV6-1
D gene: TRBD2
clone size: few
CDR3 DNA: TGTGCCAGCAGTGAACTAGCGGGAGGCTCCTACGAGCAGTACTTC
CDR3 protein: CASSELAGGSYEQYF

CDR3 length: 12
J gene: TRBJ2-5
V gene: TRBV2
D gene: -
clone size: -
CDR3 DNA: TGTGCCATTTCGTTGCTAGAAGAGACCCAGTACTTC
CDR3 protein: CAISLLEETQYF

CDR3 length: 12
J gene: TRBJ2-2
V gene: TRBV20-1
D gene: -
clone size: few
CDR3 DNA: TGCAGTGCTAGCACAGACACCGGGGAGCTGTTTTTT
CDR3 protein: CSASTDTGELFF

CDR3 length: 13
J gene: TRBJ2-3
V gene: TRBV7-2
D gene: -
clone size: -
CDR3 DNA: TGTGCCAGCAGCTTACAAGTCACAGATACGCAGTATTTT
CDR3 protein: CASSLQVTDTQYF

CDR3 length: 14
J gene: TRBJ1-5
V gene: TRBV7-8
D gene: TRBD1
clone size: -
CDR3 DNA: TGTGCCAGCACCCGAGGACAGGGGGATCAGCCCCAGCATTTT
CDR3 protein: CASTRGQGDQPQHF

CDR3 length: 14
J gene: TRBJ1-5
V gene: TRBV7-8
D gene: TRBD1
clone size: -
CDR3 DNA: TGTGCCAGCAGCCGAGACAGGGGGCTTCAGCCCCAGCATTTT
CDR3 protein: CASSRDRGLQPQHF

CDR3 length: 17
J gene: TRBJ2-6
V gene: TRBV2
D gene: -
clone size: -
CDR3 DNA: TGTGCCAGCAGTGAACAGGCCCCACACTCTGGGGCCAACGTCCTGACTTTC
CDR3 protein: CASSEQAPHSGANVLTF

CDR3 length: 17
J gene: TRBJ2-1
V gene: TRBV5-8
D gene: TRBD2
clone size: few
CDR3 DNA: TGTGCCAGTCCGACAGCATGGGGACTAGCGGGAGACAATGAGCAGTTCTTC
CDR3 protein: CASPTAWGLAGDNEQFF

CDR3 length: 14
J gene: TRBJ2-5
V gene: TRBV5-4
D gene: -
clone size: -
CDR3 DNA: TGTGCCAGCAGCCCGGGGGGCTCCCAAGAGACCCAGTACTTC
CDR3 protein: CASSPGGSQETQYF

CDR3 length: 16
J gene: TRBJ1-5
V gene: TRBV24-1
D gene: TRBD1
clone size: -
CDR3 DNA: TGTGCCACCAGTGACTCAGGGACAGCCGCCCAATGGCCCCAGCATTTT
CDR3 protein: CATSDSGTAAQWPQHF

CDR3 length: 12
J gene: TRBJ1-2
V gene: TRBV6-1
D gene: -
clone size: -
CDR3 DNA: TGTGCCAGCAGTGAAGGGGTTAGAGGCTACACCTTC
CDR3 protein: CASSEGVRGYTF

CDR3 length: 14
J gene: TRBJ2-5
V gene: TRBV28
D gene: -
clone size: -
CDR3 DNA: TGTGCCAGCAGTTTACGACTAGTGCGGGAGACCCAGTACTTC
CDR3 protein: CASSLRLVRETQYF

CDR3 length: 14
J gene: TRBJ2-5
V gene: TRBV15
D gene: -
clone size: -
CDR3 DNA: TGTGCCACCAGCAGGGGGGGAGCTGAAGAGACCCAGTACTTC
CDR3 protein: CATSRGGAEETQYF

CDR3 length: 15
J gene: TRBJ1-1
V gene: TRBV28
D gene: -
clone size: once
CDR3 DNA: TGTGCCAGCAGTTTATTCGTTGACGGAAACACTGAAGCTTTCTTT
CDR3 protein: CASSLFVDGNTEAFF

CDR3 length: 16
J gene: TRBJ1-5
V gene: TRBV20-1
D gene: -
clone size: -
CDR3 DNA: TGCAGTGCTAGACCGGGACTCAATTGGGGCAATCAGCCCCAGCATTTT
CDR3 protein: CSARPGLNWGNQPQHF

CDR3 length: 16
J gene: TRBJ2-5
V gene: TRBV7-9
D gene: -
clone size: -
CDR3 DNA: TGTGCCAGCAGCCCCGGGACAACCCCCTCTCAAGAGACCCAGTACTTC
CDR3 protein: CASSPGTTPSQETQYF

CDR3 length: 14
J gene: TRBJ2-2
V gene: TRBV12-3/TRBV12-4
D gene: -
clone size: few
CDR3 DNA: TGTGCCAGCAGTTTTAGTACGAACACCGGGGAGCTGTTTTTT
CDR3 protein: CASSFSTNTGELFF